A selection of T cell receptor beta chains follows, all from one sample in a study of cytomegalovirus exposure and HLA in healthy donors. Profiling relied on immunoSEQ multiplex PCR, and the TCRdb table lists in-frame clones only, not all of them. Of around 95,000 clones detected, roughly 70% appear once; the ten largest clones hold around 2%. What was sequenced was PBMCs. The source is a male donor in good health and CMV-seronegative. Each CDR3 is given with its conserved first and last residue. The D gene is left open where the match is weak. Rows give clone size only sometimes, using once, few, many, or a class for an expanded clone.

d_gene	abundance	v_gene	j_gene	CDR3aa	CDR3nt
TRBD2	NA	TRBV7-3	TRBJ2-2	CASSLTSGGELFF	TGTGCCAGCAGCCTAACTAGCGGCGGGGAGCTGTTTTTT
NA	NA	TRBV7-9	TRBJ1-3	CASNPLRFRSAGNTIYF	TGTGCCAGCAACCCTCTCCGTTTTCGAAGTGCGGGAAACACCATATATTTT
NA	NA	TRBV20-1	TRBJ2-7	CSARDVPGQYF	TGCAGTGCTAGAGACGTTCCCGGGCAGTACTTC
TRBD2	NA	TRBV6-5	TRBJ2-1	CASSYLAGSSYNEQFF	TGTGCCAGCAGTTACCTAGCGGGATCCTCCTACAATGAGCAGTTCTTC
NA	NA	TRBV6-1	TRBJ1-1	CASSEVTARNTEAFF	TGTGCCAGCAGTGAAGTTACAGCCCGTAACACTGAAGCTTTCTTT
NA	NA	TRBV7-2	TRBJ1-5	CASSLVQNQPQHF	TGTGCCAGCAGCTTAGTTCAGAATCAGCCCCAGCATTTT
TRBD2	NA	TRBV4-2	TRBJ2-2	CASSPTSGRNTGELFF	TGTGCCAGCAGCCCGACTAGCGGGCGGAACACCGGGGAGCTGTTTTTT
NA	NA	TRBV27	TRBJ2-7	CASSYTRIANEQYF	TGTGCCAGCAGCTATACTAGGATTGCCAACGAGCAGTACTTC
TRBD1	few	TRBV29-1	TRBJ2-5	CSARTGVIETQYF	TGCAGCGCCCGGACAGGGGTGATTGAGACCCAGTACTTC
NA	many	TRBV5-6	TRBJ1-3	CASSLGLHSGNTIYF	TGTGCCAGCAGCTTGGGGCTCCACTCTGGAAACACCATATATTTT
NA	NA	TRBV7-6	TRBJ2-7	CASSSRQSTYEQYF	TGTGCCAGCAGCTCCCGACAGAGTACCTACGAGCAGTACTTC
NA	few	TRBV2	TRBJ2-3	CASRARDTQYF	TGTGCCAGCAGGGCACGAGATACGCAGTATTTT
NA	NA	TRBV28	TRBJ1-3	CASSTLQGPGNTIYF	TGTGCCAGCAGTACCCTGCAGGGGCCAGGAAACACCATATATTTT
NA	NA	TRBV27	TRBJ2-5	CASSFLLGEETQYF	TGTGCCAGCAGTTTCCTCTTAGGGGAAGAGACCCAGTACTTC
TRBD1	NA	TRBV30	TRBJ2-2	CACQDRLGFRELFF	TGTGCCTGCCAGGACAGGTTAGGTTTCCGGGAGCTGTTTTTT
NA	NA	TRBV10-2	TRBJ1-4	CASSGVEKLFF	TGCGCCAGCAGCGGGGTCGAAAAACTGTTTTTT
TRBD1	NA	TRBV5-6	TRBJ2-1	CASSYGTGGNEQFF	TGTGCCAGCAGCTACGGGACAGGAGGTAATGAGCAGTTCTTC
TRBD1	NA	TRBV4-1	TRBJ2-5	CASSYRDRDIETQYF	TGCGCCAGCAGTTACCGGGACAGGGATATCGAGACCCAGTACTTC
TRBD1	NA	TRBV29-1	TRBJ1-1	CSVDRDRTSTEAFF	TGCAGCGTTGACCGGGACAGAACCAGCACTGAAGCTTTCTTT
NA	NA	TRBV7-2	TRBJ1-5	CASSLVSYSNQPQHF	TGTGCCAGCAGCTTAGTTAGTTATAGCAATCAGCCCCAGCATTTT
NA	NA	TRBV28	TRBJ1-2	CASSQGSPHGYTF	TGTGCCAGCAGCCAAGGTAGCCCCCATGGCTACACCTTC
NA	NA	TRBV6-6	TRBJ1-4	CASSYAPGGEKLFF	TGTGCCAGCAGTTACGCCCCGGGCGGGGAAAAACTGTTTTTT
NA	NA	TRBV5-6	TRBJ1-2	CASSPVGSREIYGYTF	TGTGCCAGCAGTCCGGTCGGGTCCAGGGAAATCTATGGCTACACCTTC
TRBD2	NA	TRBV2	TRBJ2-7	CASRLAGDTYGQYF	TGTGCCAGCCGACTAGCGGGGGATACCTACGGGCAGTACTTC
NA	NA	TRBV10-3	TRBJ1-2	CAISESQASYGYTF	TGTGCCATCAGTGAGTCCCAGGCAAGCTATGGCTACACCTTC
TRBD2	NA	TRBV7-2	TRBJ2-7	CASSQRLAGRNEQYF	TGTGCCAGCAGCCAAAGACTAGCGGGTAGGAACGAGCAGTACTTC
TRBD1	NA	TRBV29-1	TRBJ1-2	CSVRTGGLAGYTF	TGTAGCGTACGGACAGGGGGGTTGGCTGGCTACACCTTC
TRBD1	NA	TRBV19	TRBJ1-2	CASTPLAGTGNLYGYTF	TGTGCCAGTACCCCGCTTGCGGGGACAGGGAACCTCTATGGCTACACCTTC
TRBD1	NA	TRBV28	TRBJ2-1	CASSLETGTTRFEQFF	TGTGCCAGCAGTTTAGAGACAGGGACGACGAGGTTTGAGCAGTTCTTC
NA	NA	TRBV28	TRBJ2-7	CASRRQNSYEQYF	TGTGCCAGCAGGAGACAAAACTCCTACGAGCAGTACTTC
TRBD2	NA	TRBV30	TRBJ2-7	CAWSLTSGRAGEQYF	TGTGCCTGGAGTTTGACTAGCGGGAGGGCGGGCGAGCAGTACTTC
NA	NA	TRBV5-1	TRBJ2-5	CASSLVRQGETQYF	TGCGCCAGCAGCTTGGTTCGGCAGGGGGAGACCCAGTACTTC
TRBD2	NA	TRBV19	TRBJ2-1	CASSILAGGPGNEQFF	TGTGCCAGTAGTATTCTAGCGGGAGGGCCTGGCAATGAGCAGTTCTTC
TRBD2	NA	TRBV5-6	TRBJ2-3	CASSLSAGGPDTQYF	TGTGCCAGCAGCTTGTCAGCGGGAGGCCCAGATACGCAGTATTTT
NA	NA	TRBV2	TRBJ2-1	CASSGENEQFF	TGTGCCAGCAGTGGAGAAAATGAGCAGTTCTTC
TRBD1	few	TRBV27	TRBJ1-1	CASSLWGRGPTEAFF	TGTGCCAGCAGTTTATGGGGCAGGGGGCCCACTGAAGCTTTCTTT
TRBD1	NA	TRBV29-1	TRBJ1-1	CSVTSTGVGTEAFF	TGCAGCGTGACTTCGACAGGGGTCGGCACTGAAGCTTTCTTT
NA	NA	TRBV19	TRBJ2-2	CASSDTSNTGELFF	TGTGCCAGTAGCGACACGTCAAACACCGGGGAGCTGTTTTTT
NA	NA	TRBV5-1	TRBJ2-3	CASSLDGLGLGDTQYF	TGCGCCAGCAGCTTGGACGGGCTGGGGCTAGGTGATACGCAGTATTTT
NA	NA	TRBV5-1	TRBJ2-2	CASRLTGSNTGELFF	TGCGCCAGCCGTCTTACCGGGAGTAATACCGGGGAGCTGTTTTTT
NA	few	TRBV4-2	TRBJ1-4	CASSQGGNNEKLFF	TGTGCCAGCAGCCAAGGAGGAAATAATGAAAAACTGTTTTTT
NA	NA	TRBV10-2	TRBJ1-1	CASRGLRTEAFF	TGCGCCAGCAGGGGGCTGAGGACTGAAGCTTTCTTT
TRBD1	NA	TRBV6-1	TRBJ1-3	CASSTTGGSGNTIYF	TGTGCCAGCAGTACAACAGGGGGCTCTGGAAACACCATATATTTT
TRBD2	NA	TRBV5-4	TRBJ2-1	CASTILAGETGEQFF	TGTGCCAGCACCATTCTAGCGGGAGAAACGGGTGAGCAGTTCTTC
NA	NA	TRBV19	TRBJ1-5	CASSIWGVGNQPQHF	TGTGCCAGTAGTATCTGGGGAGTGGGGAATCAGCCCCAGCATTTT
TRBD1	NA	TRBV29-1	TRBJ2-5	CSVEGQGVFQETQYF	TGCAGCGTTGAAGGACAGGGTGTATTCCAAGAGACCCAGTACTTC
NA	NA	TRBV6-6	TRBJ1-2	CASSLGAAYGYTF	TGTGCCAGCAGCCTAGGGGCAGCCTATGGCTACACCTTC
NA	NA	TRBV9	TRBJ2-3	CASSVDSGYTQYF	TGTGCCAGCAGCGTAGATAGCGGTTATACGCAGTATTTT
TRBD2	NA	TRBV9	TRBJ2-2	CASSTPPAGDLTGELFF	TGTGCCAGCAGCACCCCACCCGCGGGAGATTTGACCGGGGAGCTGTTTTTT